What follows are 11 T cell receptor beta chains derived from one specimen sequenced in a study of blood T cell repertoires in COVID-19. TCRdb's table, derived via immunoSEQ multiplex PCR, lists solely in-frame clones and lacks some. The data contain approximately 140,000 clones, approximately 86% of them singletons. Sequencing was done on a sample of peripheral blood. The receptor set was obtained from a woman aged 60-70 years with active or convalescent COVID-19.

The chain links TRBV19 to TRBJ2-7; TRBD2 matches at 13 bases. Germline CDR1 reads LNHDA; CDR2 reads SQIVND (reference sequence). The CDR3 runs to 15 residues. Trimming at V came to 4 bases and at J to 3 bases, leaving 3 bases not matched to a gene. The CDR3 sequence is CASSTTSGGVYEQYF. The CDR3 DNA reads as TGTGCCAGTAGTACCACTAGCGGGGGGGTCTACGAGCAGTACTTC.

This clone was detected a few times. This chain links TRBV6-2 or TRBV6-3 with TRBJ1-3; perhaps TRBD1 as D (5 bases). This CDR3 has 16 amino acids. V gave up 5 bases and J gave up 2 bases, with 16 bases separating them. CDR1 MNHEY and CDR2 SVGEGT come from the germline V gene. The CDR3: CASSGGIVSTGNTIYF. The CDR3 nucleotides read TGTGCCAGCAGTGGGGGGATCGTCAGTACTGGAAACACCATATATTTT.

The chain uses TRBV5-4 and TRBJ2-3; D is undetermined. With 5 bases removed from V and 2 bases from J, the gap between germline ends came to 6 bases. The CDR3 length is 12 residues. Germline loops: CDR1 SGHNT, CDR2 YYREEE (reference sequence). CDR3 DNA sequence: TGTGCCAGCAGTCCCTACACAGATACGCAGTATTTT. Its protein product is CASSPYTDTQYF.

This clone was seen just once. One end of the junction fails to match germline, which may point to a read error. This chain links TRBV6-2 or TRBV6-3 with TRBJ2-3, with TRBD2 identical over 8 bases. The germline CDR1 and CDR2 sequences are MNHEY and SVGEGT. The CDR3 covers 15 residues. The DNA for the CDR3 is TGTGCCAGCACTTACAGAGCGGGGGCCAAACCTACGCAGTATTTT. Protein product: CASTYRAGAKPTQYF.

The chain carries TRBV19 and TRBJ1-5; 10 bases are shared with TRBD1. The junction had 0 bases not matched to a gene; V was cut back by 0 bases and J by 7 bases. The CDR3 spans 14 residues. Germline V lookup: CDR1 LNHDA, CDR2 SQIVND (reference sequence). The CDR3 loop reads CASSIETGGQPQHF. Written as DNA, the CDR3 is TGTGCCAGTAGTATAGAGACAGGGGGCCAGCCCCAGCATTTT. Using reference TRBV19 and TRBJ1-5 for the parts outside the CDR3, the full variable domain is DGGITQSPKYLFRKEGQNVTLSCEQNLNHDAMYWYRQDPGQGLRLIYYSQIVNDFQKGDIAEGYSVSREKKESFPLTVTSAQKNPTAFYLCASSIETGGQPQHFGDGTRLSIL.

This chain uses TRBV6-1 with TRBJ2-1; TRBD2 agrees at 12 bases. Per germline, CDR1 MNHNS and CDR2 SASEGT. J lost 10 bases, V lost 1 base, and 14 bases had no gene match. The CDR3 spans 18 residues. CDR3 sequence: CASSEVWGLAGRMGEQFF. The CDR3 DNA sequence: TGTGCCAGCAGTGAAGTGTGGGGACTAGCGGGCCGGATGGGGGAGCAGTTCTTC.

The chain recombines TRBV19 with TRBJ1-6, with no clear D. Deletions cut 4 bases from V and 7 bases from J, with 8 bases between. Per germline, CDR1 LNHDA and CDR2 SQIVND (reference sequence). This CDR3 is built from 13 residues. CDR3 protein: CASSNTGNSPLHF. As DNA, the CDR3 is TGTGCCAGTAGTAATACGGGGAATTCACCCCTCCACTTT.

The CDR3 DNA reads as TGTGCCAGCAGCTTAGAACAGGGCGGGGGAGCTTTCTTT. Translating gives CASSLEQGGGAFF. V and J are TRBV11-2 and TRBJ1-1, with a tentative D call TRBD1 (6 bases). The germline V and J ends were trimmed by 0 bases and 10 bases, with 12 bases remaining between them. Germline V gene lookup returns CDR1 SGHAT and CDR2 FQNNGV. The CDR3 is 13 residues long.

The rearrangement joins TRBV27 to TRBJ1-3; no clear D gene. Deletions cut 5 bases from V and 0 bases from J, with 11 bases between. The germline V gene encodes CDR1 MNHEY and CDR2 SMNVEV (reference sequence). This CDR3 spans 15 amino acids. The CDR3 is CASSQQPSSGNTIYF. The CDR3 DNA reads as TGTGCCAGCAGTCAACAGCCCAGCTCTGGAAACACCATATATTTT.

V and J are TRBV30 and TRBJ1-6; possible D gene TRBD1, 5 bases. Trimming shortened V by 0 bases and J by 0 bases, and 12 bases separated the two germline ends. The CDR3 is 17 residues long. Germline CDR1 GTSNPN, CDR2 SVGIG (reference sequence). This CDR3 reads CAWSVRQMSSYNSPLHF. The CDR3 DNA is TGTGCCTGGAGTGTACGACAGATGAGCTCCTATAATTCACCCCTCCACTTT.

V usage is TRBV6-5 and J usage is TRBJ1-3; D gene ambiguous. Germline values: CDR1 MNHEY, CDR2 SVGAGI. This CDR3 region has 15 residues. V was pared by 8 bases and J by 0 bases, with 14 bases between. The CDR3 region is CASGPDGSSGNTIYF. The DNA for the CDR3 is TGTGCCAGCGGTCCTGACGGGAGCTCTGGAAACACCATATATTTT.